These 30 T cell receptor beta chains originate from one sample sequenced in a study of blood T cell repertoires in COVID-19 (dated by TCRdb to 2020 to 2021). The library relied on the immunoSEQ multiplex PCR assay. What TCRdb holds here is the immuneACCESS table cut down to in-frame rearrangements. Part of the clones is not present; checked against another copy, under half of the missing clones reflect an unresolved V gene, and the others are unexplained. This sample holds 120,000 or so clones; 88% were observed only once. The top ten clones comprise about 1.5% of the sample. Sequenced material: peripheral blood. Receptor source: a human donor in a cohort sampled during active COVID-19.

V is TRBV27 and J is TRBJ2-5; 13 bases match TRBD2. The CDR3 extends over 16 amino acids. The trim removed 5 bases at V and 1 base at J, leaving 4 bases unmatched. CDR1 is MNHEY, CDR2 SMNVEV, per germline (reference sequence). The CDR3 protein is CASSTGLAGFQETQYF. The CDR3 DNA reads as TGTGCCAGCAGTACGGGACTAGCGGGGTTCCAAGAGACCCAGTACTTC.

Here the CDR3 DNA reads TGTGCCAGCTTATTTAAGGGGGCTGGGTTGGACATTCAGTACTTC. It translates to CASLFKGAGLDIQYF. The chain couples TRBV21-1 to TRBJ2-4; the DNA was not used to check the table's D call, TRBD1. TRBV21-1 is a documented pseudogene. CDR3 size: 15 residues.

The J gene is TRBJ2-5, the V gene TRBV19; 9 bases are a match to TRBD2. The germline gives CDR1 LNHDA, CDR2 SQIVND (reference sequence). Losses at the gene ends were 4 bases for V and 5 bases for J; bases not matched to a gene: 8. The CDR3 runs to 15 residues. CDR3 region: CASSTIAGARETQYF. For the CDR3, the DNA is TGTGCCAGTAGTACTATAGCGGGAGCAAGGGAGACCCAGTACTTC.

The CDR3 DNA reads as TGTGCCACCAGTGATTCCCGGCGGCCTAATTCACCCCTCCACTTT. It specifies CATSDSRRPNSPLHF. The V and J genes are TRBV24-1 and TRBJ1-6; no reliable D call. The germline gives CDR1 KGHDR, CDR2 SFDVKD. The CDR3 contains 15 residues. V was cut by 2 bases and J by 6 bases, with 10 bases left in between.

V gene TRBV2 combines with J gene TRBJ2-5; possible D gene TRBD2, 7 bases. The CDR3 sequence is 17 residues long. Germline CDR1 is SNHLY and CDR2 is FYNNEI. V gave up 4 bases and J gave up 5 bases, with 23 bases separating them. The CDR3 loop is CASSGALRGRAVETQYF. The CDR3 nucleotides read TGTGCCAGCAGTGGGGCCCTTAGGGGGAGGGCCGTTGAGACCCAGTACTTC.

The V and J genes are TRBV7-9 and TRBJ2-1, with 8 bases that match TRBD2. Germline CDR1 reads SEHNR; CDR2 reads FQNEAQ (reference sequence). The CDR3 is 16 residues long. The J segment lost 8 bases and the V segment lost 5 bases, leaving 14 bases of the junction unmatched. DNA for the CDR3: TGTGCCAGCAGCCCGATGGCGGGAGGTCCCGGCGATGAGCAGTTCTTC. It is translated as CASSPMAGGPGDEQFF.

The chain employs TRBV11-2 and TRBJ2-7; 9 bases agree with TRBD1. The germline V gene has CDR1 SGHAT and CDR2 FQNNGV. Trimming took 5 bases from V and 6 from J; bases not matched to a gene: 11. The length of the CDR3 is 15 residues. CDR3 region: CASSTHRGRFSEQYF. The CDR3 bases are TGTGCCAGCAGCACCCACAGGGGGCGATTTTCCGAGCAGTACTTC.

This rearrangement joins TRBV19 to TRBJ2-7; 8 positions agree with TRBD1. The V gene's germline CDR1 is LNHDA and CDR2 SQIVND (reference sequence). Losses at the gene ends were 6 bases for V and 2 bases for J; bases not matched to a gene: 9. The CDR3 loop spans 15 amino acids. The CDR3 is CASSSGGAPPYEQYF. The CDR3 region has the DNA TGTGCCAGTAGCTCAGGGGGCGCCCCCCCCTACGAGCAGTACTTC.

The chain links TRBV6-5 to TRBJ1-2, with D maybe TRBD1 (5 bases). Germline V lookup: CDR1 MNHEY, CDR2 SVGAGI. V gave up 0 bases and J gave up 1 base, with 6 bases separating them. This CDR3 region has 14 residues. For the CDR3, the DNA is TGTGCCAGCAGTTACTCGACAGTTAACTATGGCTACACCTTC. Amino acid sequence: CASSYSTVNYGYTF.

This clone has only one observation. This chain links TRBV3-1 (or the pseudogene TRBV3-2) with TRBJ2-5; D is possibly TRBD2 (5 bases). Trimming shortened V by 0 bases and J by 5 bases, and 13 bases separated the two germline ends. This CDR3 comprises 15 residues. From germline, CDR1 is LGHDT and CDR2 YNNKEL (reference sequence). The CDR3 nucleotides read TGTGCCAGCAGCCAAGATGCCGGGGATGAGGAGACCCAGTACTTC. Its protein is CASSQDAGDEETQYF.

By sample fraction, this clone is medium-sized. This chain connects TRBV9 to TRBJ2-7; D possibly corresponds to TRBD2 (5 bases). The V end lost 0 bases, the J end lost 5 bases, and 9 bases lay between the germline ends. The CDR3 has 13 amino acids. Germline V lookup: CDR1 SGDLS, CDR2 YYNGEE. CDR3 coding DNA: TGTGCCAGCAGCGTAGGTATCGGGAACGAGCAGTACTTC. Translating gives CASSVGIGNEQYF.

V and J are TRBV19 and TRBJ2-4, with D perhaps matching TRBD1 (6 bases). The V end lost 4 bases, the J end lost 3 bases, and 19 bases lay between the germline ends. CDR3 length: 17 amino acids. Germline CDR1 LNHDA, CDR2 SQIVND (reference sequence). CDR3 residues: CASSTETRGRGKNIQYF. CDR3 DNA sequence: TGTGCCAGTAGTACCGAGACCAGGGGAAGGGGCAAAAACATTCAGTACTTC.

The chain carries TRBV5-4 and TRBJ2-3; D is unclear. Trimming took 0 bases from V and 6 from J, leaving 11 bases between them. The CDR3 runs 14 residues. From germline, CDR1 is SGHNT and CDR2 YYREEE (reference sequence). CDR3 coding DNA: TGTGCCAGCAGCTTGGGAAATGCTGAGGATACGCAGTATTTT. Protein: CASSLGNAEDTQYF.

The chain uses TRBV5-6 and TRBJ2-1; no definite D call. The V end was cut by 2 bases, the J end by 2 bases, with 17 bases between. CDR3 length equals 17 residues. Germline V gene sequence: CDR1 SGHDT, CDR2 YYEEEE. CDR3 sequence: CASSLATRRGPYNEQFF. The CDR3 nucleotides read TGTGCCAGCAGCTTAGCGACCCGTAGAGGCCCCTACAATGAGCAGTTCTTC.

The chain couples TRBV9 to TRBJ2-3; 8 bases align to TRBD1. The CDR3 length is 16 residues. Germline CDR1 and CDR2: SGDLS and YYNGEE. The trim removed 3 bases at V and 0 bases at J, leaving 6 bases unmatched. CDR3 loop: CASSELGQGSTDTQYF. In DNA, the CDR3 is TGTGCCAGCAGCGAGCTCGGACAGGGCAGCACAGATACGCAGTATTTT.

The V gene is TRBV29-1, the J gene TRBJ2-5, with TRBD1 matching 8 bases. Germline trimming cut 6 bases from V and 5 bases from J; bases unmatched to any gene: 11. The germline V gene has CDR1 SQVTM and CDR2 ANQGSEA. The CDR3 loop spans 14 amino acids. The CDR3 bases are TGCAGCGTACGTGGTCGGCAGGGGGCCGAGACCCAGTACTTC. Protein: CSVRGRQGAETQYF.

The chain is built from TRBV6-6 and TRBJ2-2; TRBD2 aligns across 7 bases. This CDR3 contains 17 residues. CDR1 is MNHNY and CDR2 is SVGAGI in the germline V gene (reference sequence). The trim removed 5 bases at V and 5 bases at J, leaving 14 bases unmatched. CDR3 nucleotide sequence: TGTGCCAGCAGTCCCCTCTGGGGCGGGAGAGAAACCGGGGAGCTGTTTTTT. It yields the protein CASSPLWGGRETGELFF.

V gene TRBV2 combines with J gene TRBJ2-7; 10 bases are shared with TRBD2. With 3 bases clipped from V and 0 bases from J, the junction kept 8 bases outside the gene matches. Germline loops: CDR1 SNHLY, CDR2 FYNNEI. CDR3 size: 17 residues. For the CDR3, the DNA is TGTGCCAGCAGTGATGTTAGCGGGAGGCCCAGCTCCTACGAGCAGTACTTC. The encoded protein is CASSDVSGRPSSYEQYF.

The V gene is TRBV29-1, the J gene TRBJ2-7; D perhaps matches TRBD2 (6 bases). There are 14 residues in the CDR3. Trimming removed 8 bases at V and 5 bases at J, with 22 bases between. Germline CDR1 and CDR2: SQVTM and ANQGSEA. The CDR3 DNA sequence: TGCAGCTACGGGCGCGAGGGAGGCGTCCACGAGCAGTACTTC. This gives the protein CSYGREGGVHEQYF.

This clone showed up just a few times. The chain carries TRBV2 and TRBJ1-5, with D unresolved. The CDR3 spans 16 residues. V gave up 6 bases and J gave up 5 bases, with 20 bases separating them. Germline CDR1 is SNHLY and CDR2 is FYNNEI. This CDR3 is CASSQAVTGRDQPQHF. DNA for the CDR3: TGTGCCAGCAGCCAAGCCGTTACGGGGAGGGATCAGCCCCAGCATTTT.

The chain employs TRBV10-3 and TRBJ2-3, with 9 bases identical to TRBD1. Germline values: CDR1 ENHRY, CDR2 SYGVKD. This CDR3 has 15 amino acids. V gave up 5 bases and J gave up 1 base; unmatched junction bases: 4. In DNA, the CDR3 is TGTGCCATCAGTACGACAGGGGGAGGCACAGATACGCAGTATTTT. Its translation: CAISTTGGGTDTQYF.

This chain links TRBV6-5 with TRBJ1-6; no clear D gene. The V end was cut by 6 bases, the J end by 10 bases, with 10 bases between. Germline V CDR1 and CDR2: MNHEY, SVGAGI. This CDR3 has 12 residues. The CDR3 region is CASRLAISPLHF. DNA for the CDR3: TGTGCCAGCAGACTTGCAATCTCACCCCTCCACTTT.

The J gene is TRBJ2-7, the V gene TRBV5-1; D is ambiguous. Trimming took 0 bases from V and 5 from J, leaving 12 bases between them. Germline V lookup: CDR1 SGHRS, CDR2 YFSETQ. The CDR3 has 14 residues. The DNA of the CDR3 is TGCGCCAGCAGCTTGGGACTCCTTTTGGACGAGCAGTACTTC. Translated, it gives CASSLGLLLDEQYF.

As DNA, the CDR3 is TGCGCCAGCAGCTTGGGGGACTTCAACGAGCAGTACTTC. Translating it yields CASSLGDFNEQYF. The J gene is TRBJ2-7, the V gene TRBV5-1, with TRBD2 as a possible D gene (6 bases). CDR1 is SGHRS, CDR2 YFSETQ, per germline. The CDR3 length is 13 residues. Trimming left V 0 bases short and J 5 bases short, with 9 bases between.

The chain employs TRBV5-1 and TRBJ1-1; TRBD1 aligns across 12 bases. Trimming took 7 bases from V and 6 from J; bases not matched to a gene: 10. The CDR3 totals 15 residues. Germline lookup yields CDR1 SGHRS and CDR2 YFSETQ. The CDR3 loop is CASAAPGQGASEAFF. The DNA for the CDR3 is TGCGCCAGCGCCGCCCCGGGACAGGGGGCCTCTGAAGCTTTCTTT.

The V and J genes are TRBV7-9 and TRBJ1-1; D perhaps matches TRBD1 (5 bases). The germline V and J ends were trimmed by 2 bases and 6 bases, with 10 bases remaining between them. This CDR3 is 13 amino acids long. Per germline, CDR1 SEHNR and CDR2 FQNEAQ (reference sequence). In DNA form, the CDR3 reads TGTGCCAGCAGCTTATCCCCAGGGTCTGAAGCTTTCTTT. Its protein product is CASSLSPGSEAFF.

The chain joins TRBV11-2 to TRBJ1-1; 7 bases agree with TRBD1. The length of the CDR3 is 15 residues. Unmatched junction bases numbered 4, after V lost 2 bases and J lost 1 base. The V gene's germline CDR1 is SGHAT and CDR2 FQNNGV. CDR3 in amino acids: CASSLKRQGNTEAFF. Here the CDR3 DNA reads TGTGCCAGCAGCTTAAAAAGACAGGGGAACACTGAAGCTTTCTTT.

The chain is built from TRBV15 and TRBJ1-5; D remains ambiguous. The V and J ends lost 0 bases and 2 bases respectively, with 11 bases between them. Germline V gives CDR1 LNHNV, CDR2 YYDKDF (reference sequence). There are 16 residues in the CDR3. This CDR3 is CATSRDLRGGNQPQHF. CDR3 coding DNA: TGTGCCACCAGCAGAGATCTGAGAGGTGGCAATCAGCCCCAGCATTTT.

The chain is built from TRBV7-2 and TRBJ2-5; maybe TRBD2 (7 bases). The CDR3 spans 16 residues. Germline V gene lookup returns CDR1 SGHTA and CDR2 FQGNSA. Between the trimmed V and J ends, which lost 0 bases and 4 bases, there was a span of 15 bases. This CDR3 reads CASSLAGGGVRETQYF. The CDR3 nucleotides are TGTGCCAGCAGCTTAGCGGGAGGGGGAGTGCGAGAGACCCAGTACTTC.

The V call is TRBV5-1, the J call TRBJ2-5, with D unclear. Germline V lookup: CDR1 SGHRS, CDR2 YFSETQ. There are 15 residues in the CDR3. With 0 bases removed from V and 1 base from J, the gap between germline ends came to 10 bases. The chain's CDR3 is CASSLGAYSQETQYF. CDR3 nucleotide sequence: TGCGCCAGCAGCTTGGGGGCCTATAGCCAAGAGACCCAGTACTTC.